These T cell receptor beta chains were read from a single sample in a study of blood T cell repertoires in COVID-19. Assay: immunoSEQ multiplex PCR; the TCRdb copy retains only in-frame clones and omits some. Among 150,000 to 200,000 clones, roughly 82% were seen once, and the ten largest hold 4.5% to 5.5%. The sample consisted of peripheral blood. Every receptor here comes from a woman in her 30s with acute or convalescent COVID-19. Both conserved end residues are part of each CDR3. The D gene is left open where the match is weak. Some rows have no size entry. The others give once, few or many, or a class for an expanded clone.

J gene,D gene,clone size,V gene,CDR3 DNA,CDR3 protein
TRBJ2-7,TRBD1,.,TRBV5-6,TGTGCCAGCAGCTTCGGACAGGAATACTACGAGCAGTACTTC,CASSFGQEYYEQYF
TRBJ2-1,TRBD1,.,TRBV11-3,TGTGCCAGCAGCCCAGATGGGACAGGGGGCCACAATGAGCAGTTCTTC,CASSPDGTGGHNEQFF
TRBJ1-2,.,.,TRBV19,TGTGCCAGTAGTATAAACAACAGAAACTATGGCTACACCTTC,CASSINNRNYGYTF
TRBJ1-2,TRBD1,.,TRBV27,TGTGCCAGCAGTTACATGGACAGGGGCGGTGGCTACACCTTC,CASSYMDRGGGYTF
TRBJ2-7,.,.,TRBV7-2,TGTGCCAGCAGCTTATCTCGGACTGCAACTTACGAGCAGTACTTC,CASSLSRTATYEQYF
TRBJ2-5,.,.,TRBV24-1,TGTGCCACCAGTGATTTAGGGGCCGGGGAGACCCAGTACTTC,CATSDLGAGETQYF
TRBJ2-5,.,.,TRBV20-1,TGCAGTGCTAGTAGAGGGAACGGCATTGAGACCCAGTACTTC,CSASRGNGIETQYF
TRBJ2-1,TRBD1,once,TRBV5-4,TGTGCCAGCAGCCCGGGACAGGGGCTTCTTTCCTACAATGAGCAGTTCTTC,CASSPGQGLLSYNEQFF
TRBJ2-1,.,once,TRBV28,TGTGCCAGCAGCCTAACCGGACTTCCCCAGTTCTTC,CASSLTGLPQFF
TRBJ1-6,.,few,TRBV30,TGTGCCTGGAGTCTTTATGAGGGTTCACCCCTCCACTTT,CAWSLYEGSPLHF
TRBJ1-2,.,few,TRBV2,TGTGCCAGCAGTGAAGCCCGACAGCCCCACTATGGCTACACCTTC,CASSEARQPHYGYTF
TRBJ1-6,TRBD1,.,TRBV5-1,TGCGCCAGCAGCTTACTCGGACAGGGGATTCGATCCTATAATTCACCCCTCCACTTT,CASSLLGQGIRSYNSPLHF
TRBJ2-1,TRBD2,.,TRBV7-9,TGTGCCAGCAAATATAGCGGGAGCCCACGTAATGAGCAGTTCTTC,CASKYSGSPRNEQFF
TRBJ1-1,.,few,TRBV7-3,TGTGCCAGCAGCTCTCTAGGGAACACTGAAGCTTTCTTT,CASSSLGNTEAFF
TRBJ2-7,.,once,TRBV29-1,TGCAGCGTGCGCAAGGGAGGCGAGCAGTACTTC,CSVRKGGEQYF